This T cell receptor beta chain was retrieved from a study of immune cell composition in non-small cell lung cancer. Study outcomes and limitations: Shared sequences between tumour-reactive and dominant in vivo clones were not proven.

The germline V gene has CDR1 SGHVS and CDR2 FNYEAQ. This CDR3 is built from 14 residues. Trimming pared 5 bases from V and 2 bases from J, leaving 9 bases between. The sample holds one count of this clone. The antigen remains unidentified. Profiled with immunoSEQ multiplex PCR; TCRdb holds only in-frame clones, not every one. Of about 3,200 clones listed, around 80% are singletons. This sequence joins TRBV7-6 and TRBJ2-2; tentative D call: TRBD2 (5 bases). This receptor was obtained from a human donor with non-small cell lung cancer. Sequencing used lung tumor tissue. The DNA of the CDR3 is TGTGCCAGCAGCATTGGACTTAACACCGGGGAGCTGTTTTTT. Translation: CASSIGLNTGELFF.